This is a list of T cell receptor beta chains from one sample in a study of spatial heterogeneity in lung cancer. TCRdb recomputed calls from the 5' RACE reads with MiXCR, one row per CDR3 protein. The sample yields roughly 54,000 distinct CDR3 sequences, approximately 7.6% seen once. Sequencing used PBMCs, obtained at surgery. The receptors were sampled from a female donor with early-stage non-small cell lung cancer. Both conserved end residues are part of each CDR3. A D gene is named only where the DNA matches it firmly. Size is omitted from some rows. Given values are once, few, many or a class for expanded clones.

clone_size	d_call	v_call	j_call	cdr3_aa	cdr3_nt
many	NA	TRBV11-2	TRBJ1-5	CASSLASGGGQPQHF	TGTGCCAGCAGCTTAGCTTCGGGGGGCGGTCAGCCCCAGCATTTT
many	TRBD2	TRBV12-3/TRBV12-4	TRBJ2-7	CASSPSGRTFYEQYF	TGTGCCAGCAGTCCCAGCGGGAGGACGTTCTACGAGCAGTACTTC
many	TRBD2	TRBV20-1	TRBJ2-3	CSASRAGSTDTQYF	TGCAGTGCTAGTAGAGCGGGGTCAACAGATACGCAGTATTTT
NA	NA	TRBV20-1	TRBJ2-2	CSARGAGELFF	TGCAGTGCTAGAGGAGCCGGGGAGCTGTTTTTT
NA	NA	TRBV9	TRBJ2-1	CASSAVPYNEQFF	TGTGCCAGCAGCGCAGTGCCCTACAATGAGCAGTTCTTC
few	NA	TRBV19	TRBJ1-5	CASSIGGGRQGNQPQHF	TGTGCCAGTAGTATAGGGGGCGGCAGGCAGGGCAATCAGCCCCAGCATTTT
many	NA	TRBV19	TRBJ2-5	CASSMPSLKETQYF	TGTGCCAGTAGTATGCCCAGTCTGAAAGAGACCCAGTACTTC
many	NA	TRBV6-5	TRBJ2-7	CASSYRGEQYF	TGTGCCAGCAGTTACAGGGGGGAGCAGTACTTC
few	NA	TRBV5-1	TRBJ2-5	CASSFTHGETQYF	TGCGCCAGCAGCTTTACACACGGGGAGACCCAGTACTTC
NA	NA	TRBV27	TRBJ2-7	CASSATLSSYEQYF	TGTGCCAGCAGTGCGACATTGAGCTCCTACGAGCAGTACTTC
NA	NA	TRBV5-1	TRBJ2-7	CASSLTRGVGGEQYF	TGCGCCAGCAGCTTAACGAGAGGGGTTGGGGGCGAGCAGTACTTC
NA	NA	TRBV9	TRBJ1-3	CASSVASRSGNTIYF	TGTGCCAGCAGCGTAGCATCGCGCTCTGGAAACACCATATATTTT
many	NA	TRBV6-1	TRBJ2-1	CASSEMWGPYNEQFF	TGTGCCAGCAGTGAAATGTGGGGCCCCTACAATGAGCAGTTCTTC
NA	TRBD1	TRBV19	TRBJ1-6	CASGWTGNSPLHF	TGTGCCAGTGGTTGGACAGGCAATTCACCCCTCCACTTT
NA	NA	TRBV20-1	TRBJ2-5	CSTTGTHQETQYF	TGCTCAACTACGGGCACTCACCAAGAGACCCAGTACTTC
many	NA	TRBV12-3/TRBV12-4	TRBJ2-2	CASSLRGAGELFF	TGTGCCAGCAGCCTGAGGGGAGCCGGGGAGCTGTTTTTT
NA	TRBD1	TRBV7-8	TRBJ2-3	CASSLGGGQGTDTQYF	TGTGCCAGCAGCTTAGGTGGGGGACAGGGCACAGATACGCAGTATTTT
many	NA	TRBV7-2	TRBJ2-1	CASSLLSGALSSYNEQFF	TGTGCCAGCAGCTTACTTAGCGGAGCGCTGAGCTCCTACAATGAGCAGTTCTTC
few	NA	TRBV12-3/TRBV12-4	TRBJ2-3	CASRGGVSTDTQYF	TGTGCCAGCCGAGGGGGGGTTTCCACAGATACGCAGTATTTT
many	NA	TRBV12-3/TRBV12-4	TRBJ2-2	CASRRTFGGELFF	TGTGCCAGCAGGCGGACTTTTGGCGGGGAGCTGTTTTTT
few	NA	TRBV18	TRBJ2-7	CASSPGTSNSGYEQYF	TGTGCCAGCTCACCAGGGACATCCAACTCAGGCTACGAGCAGTACTTC
many	NA	TRBV5-5	TRBJ1-5	CASSLTGSQPQHF	TGTGCCAGCAGCTTAACAGGGTCTCAGCCCCAGCATTTT
NA	NA	TRBV28	TRBJ1-2	CASSFLRVVRGDYGYTF	TGTGCCAGCAGTTTTCTCAGGGTGGTCAGAGGCGACTATGGCTACACCTTC
NA	TRBD1	TRBV7-9	TRBJ1-1	CASSRAGGLSTEAFF	TGTGCCAGCAGCCGAGCAGGGGGCTTGAGCACTGAAGCTTTCTTT
few	NA	TRBV7-2	TRBJ2-5	CASSLGSAGETQYF	TGTGCCAGCAGCTTAGGGTCCGCAGGAGAGACCCAGTACTTC
NA	TRBD1	TRBV7-2	TRBJ1-6	CASSPTGSYNSPLHF	TGTGCCAGCAGTCCGACAGGGTCTTATAATTCACCCCTCCACTTT
few	TRBD1	TRBV5-1	TRBJ1-6	CASSTIGTGVSPLHF	TGCGCCAGCAGCACTATTGGGACAGGAGTTTCACCCCTCCACTTT
many	NA	TRBV6-2/TRBV6-3	TRBJ1-2	CASSATGVYGYTF	TGTGCCAGCAGTGCTACAGGAGTCTATGGCTACACCTTC
many	TRBD2	TRBV20-1	TRBJ2-1	CSASVASGGQQFF	TGCAGTGCTAGCGTGGCTAGCGGGGGTCAGCAGTTCTTC
many	TRBD1	TRBV4-3	TRBJ2-7	CASSPRDSDEQYF	TGCGCCAGCAGCCCCCGGGACAGTGACGAGCAGTACTTC
few	NA	TRBV12-5	TRBJ1-1	CASGPDRNTEAFF	TGTGCTAGTGGCCCCGACCGGAACACTGAAGCTTTCTTT
NA	TRBD2	TRBV7-2	TRBJ2-2	CASSVFSGGVINTGELFF	TGTGCCAGCAGCGTATTTAGCGGGGGGGTAATTAACACCGGGGAGCTGTTTTTT
few	NA	TRBV7-2	TRBJ2-3	CASTTTDTQYF	TGTGCCAGCACCACCACAGATACGCAGTATTTT
few	TRBD1	TRBV14	TRBJ2-1	CATGVAGGNEQFF	TGTGCCACCGGCGTGGCAGGGGGCAATGAGCAGTTCTTC
many	TRBD1	TRBV6-5	TRBJ1-6	CASSFSPWKIDRDFHPLHF	TGTGCCAGCAGTTTTTCCCCCTGGAAGATCGACAGGGACTTTCATCCCCTCCACTTT
few	NA	TRBV20-1	TRBJ1-5	CSARVQGSNQPQHF	TGCAGTGCTAGAGTCCAGGGAAGCAATCAGCCCCAGCATTTT
NA	NA	TRBV14	TRBJ1-2	CASSQYGGGGYGYTF	TGTGCCAGCAGCCAATATGGCGGCGGGGGATATGGCTACACCTTC
NA	NA	TRBV6-2/TRBV6-3	TRBJ2-5	CASSYSMRGPETQYF	TGTGCCAGCAGTTACTCTATGCGGGGTCCAGAGACCCAGTACTTC
NA	NA	TRBV5-1	TRBJ2-3	CASSLQAVRSTDTQYF	TGCGCCAGCAGCCTCCAAGCCGTTAGAAGCACAGATACGCAGTATTTT
NA	NA	TRBV9	TRBJ2-7	CASNPSGGPHEQYF	TGTGCCAGCAACCCCTCTGGGGGGCCCCACGAGCAGTACTTC
many	NA	TRBV28	TRBJ2-5	CASNHPRMYQETQYF	TGTGCCAGCAATCACCCCCGGATGTACCAAGAGACCCAGTACTTC
few	TRBD1	TRBV29-1	TRBJ1-1	CSVLWTGGTEAFF	TGCAGCGTTCTTTGGACAGGGGGAACTGAAGCTTTCTTT
few	NA	TRBV6-5	TRBJ1-1	CASTANTEAFF	TGTGCCAGCACTGCGAACACTGAAGCTTTCTTT
NA	NA	TRBV15	TRBJ1-4	CATSRLDFVGEKLFF	TGTGCCACCAGCAGGTTGGACTTCGTAGGGGAAAAACTGTTTTTT
many	NA	TRBV7-9	TRBJ1-4	CASSSQGRGEKLFF	TGTGCCAGCAGCTCACAGGGCCGGGGTGAAAAACTGTTTTTT